The T cell receptor (beta chain) under discussion was sequenced for a study of shared clonotypes between healthy human individuals. Replicate PCRs for sorted subsets used around 200 ng DNA; this equaled some 30,000 T cell genomes. Generated by immunoSEQ multiplex PCR, the TCRdb table keeps only in-frame clones and is missing some. Of 2 million to 3 million clones in the sample, over 85% were seen once. Only Caucasian adults living in Nashville, Tennessee served as donors. General study results and limits: Among donors, sharing of clonotypes was expected to be affected by sequencing depth. There were few donors, and this limited the genetic and exposure-history diversity represented.

Note on this clone: Its antigen remains unknown. This specimen includes other DNA sequences encoding the same CDR3.

Material for sequencing was naive CD4+ T cells from PBMCs. The sample's subset: CD45RA+ positively selected. The clonotype comes from a man between 18 and 35 years old in good health. Some clones in this sample may be carry-over from other donors' samples.

This CDR3 reads CASSGAGNTEAFF. Here the CDR3 DNA reads TGTGCCAGCAGTGGAGCAGGGAACACTGAAGCTTTCTTT. V gene TRBV2 combines with J gene TRBJ1-1; D uncertain. The CDR3 is 13 amino acids. CDR1 SNHLY and CDR2 FYNNEI come from the germline V gene. Trimming removed 4 bases at V and 1 base at J, with 7 bases between. The full variable domain, rest sourced from reference TRBV2 and TRBJ1-1, is EPEVTQTPSHQVTQMGQEVILRCVPISNHLYFYWYRQILGQKVEFLVSFYNNEISEKSEIFDDQFSVERPDGSNFTLKIRSTKLEDSAMYFCASSGAGNTEAFFGQGTRLTVV.